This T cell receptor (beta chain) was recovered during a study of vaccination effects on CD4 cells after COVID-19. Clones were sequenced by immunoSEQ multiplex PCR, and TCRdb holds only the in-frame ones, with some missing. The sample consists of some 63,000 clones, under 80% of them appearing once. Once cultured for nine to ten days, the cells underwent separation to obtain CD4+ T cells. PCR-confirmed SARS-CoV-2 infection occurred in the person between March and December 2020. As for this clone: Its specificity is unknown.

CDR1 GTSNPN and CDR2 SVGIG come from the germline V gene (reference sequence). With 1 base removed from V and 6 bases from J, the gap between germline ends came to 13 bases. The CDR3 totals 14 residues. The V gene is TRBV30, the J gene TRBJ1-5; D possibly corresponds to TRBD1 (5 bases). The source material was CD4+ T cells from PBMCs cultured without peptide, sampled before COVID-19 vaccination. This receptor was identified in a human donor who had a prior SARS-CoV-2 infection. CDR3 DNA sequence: TGTGCCTGGAGTGGGGACGCCCTAAGTCAGCCCCAGCATTTT. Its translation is CAWSGDALSQPQHF.